This T cell receptor (beta chain) was documented in a study of CD8+ T cells in alopecia areata. Germline V gene data show CDR1 as MGHDK and CDR2 as SYGVNS. V was clipped by 3 bases and J by 4 bases, with 15 bases between them. The CDR3 has 16 residues. This clone came up a few times. Isolated RNA was reverse transcribed into cDNA used as the sequencing template. Repertoires were generated with immunoSEQ multiplex PCR, while TCRdb's copy carries only in-frame clones and drops some. This table has about 180,000 clones, around 63% appearing once. The source was CD4+ T cells sorted from blood, collected at week 0. The chain recombines TRBV25-1 with TRBJ2-2; a possible D gene is TRBD2 (5 bases). The TCR comes from a human donor with alopecia areata. The CDR3 DNA follows: TGTGCCAGCAGTGACCCTCGGGAAGGGATCACCGGGGAGCTGTTTTTT. Its translation is CASSDPREGITGELFF.